The sequence of this TCR beta chain was determined in a study of shared clonotypes between healthy human individuals. All donors were Caucasian adults living in Nashville, Tennessee. The assay was immunoSEQ multiplex PCR, and TCRdb's table has in-frame clones only and misses some. The sample includes around 750,000 clones, under 80% of them seen just once. The length of the CDR3 is 17 residues. CDR1 is SGHTA, CDR2 FQGTGA, per germline. V dropped 2 bases and J dropped 3; count of bases not matched to a gene: 6. The clonotype was recovered from a woman aged 25 to 45 in good health. The sample comprised memory CD4+ T cells sorted from blood. Stated subset: CD45RA-negative fraction. The chain recombines TRBV7-3 with TRBJ2-2, with 10 bases fitting TRBD2. The CDR3 sequence is CASSLHPSGRDTGELFF. CDR3 nucleotide sequence: TGTGCCAGCAGCTTACACCCTAGCGGGAGAGACACCGGGGAGCTGTTTTTT.